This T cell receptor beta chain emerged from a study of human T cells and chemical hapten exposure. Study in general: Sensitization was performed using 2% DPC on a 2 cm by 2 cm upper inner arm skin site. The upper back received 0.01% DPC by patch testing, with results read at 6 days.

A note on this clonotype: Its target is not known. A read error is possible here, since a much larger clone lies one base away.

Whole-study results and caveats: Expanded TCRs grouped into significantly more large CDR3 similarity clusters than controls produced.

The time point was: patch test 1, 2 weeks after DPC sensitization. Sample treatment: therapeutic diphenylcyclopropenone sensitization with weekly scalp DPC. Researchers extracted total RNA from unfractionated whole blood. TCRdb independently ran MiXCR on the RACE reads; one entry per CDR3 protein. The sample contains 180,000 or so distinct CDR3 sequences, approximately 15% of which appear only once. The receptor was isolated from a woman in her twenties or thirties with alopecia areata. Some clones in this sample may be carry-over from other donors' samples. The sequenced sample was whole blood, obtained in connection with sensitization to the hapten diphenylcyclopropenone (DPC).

CDR3 in amino acids: CASTQAGEQFF. In DNA form, the CDR3 reads TGTGCCAGCACCCAGGCGGGTGAGCAGTTCTTC. The V and J genes are TRBV28 and TRBJ2-1; the D gene is possibly TRBD2 (5 bases). This CDR3 is 11 amino acids long. CDR1 and CDR2 (germline): MDHEN, SYDVKM. Trimming removed 7 bases from V and 9 bases from J, with 10 bases in between. Supplemented by reference TRBV28 and TRBJ2-1, the full variable domain reads DVKVTQSSRYLVKRTGEKVFLECVQDMDHENMFWYRQDPGLGLRLIYFSYDVKMKEKGDIPEGYSVSREKKERFSLILESASTNQTSMYLCASTQAGEQFFGPGTRLTVL.